The 7 T cell receptor beta chains below come from one sample, sequenced in a study of control samples from healthy donors and cancer patients. TCRdb's copy holds only in-frame clones and misses some; the assay was immunoSEQ multiplex PCR. Of approximately 89,000 clones listed, around 87% are singletons. The sequenced sample consisted of blood. These receptors were obtained from a man aged 45-60 years in good health.

This chain joins TRBV5-4 and TRBJ1-6; 8 positions match TRBD1. CDR1 and CDR2 (germline): SGHNT, YYREEE (reference sequence). V trimming: 2 bases; J trimming: 8 bases; junction bases outside the gene matches: 3. This CDR3 region has 14 residues. The CDR3 loop reads CASSFGQGDSPLHF. In DNA, the CDR3 is TGTGCCAGCAGCTTCGGACAGGGTGATTCACCCCTCCACTTT.

The CDR3 coding sequence is TGTGCCACCAGTGACGACAGTTACACAGATACGCAGTATTTT. Its translation is CATSDDSYTDTQYF. The chain carries TRBV24-1 and TRBJ2-3; TRBD1 is a possible D gene (5 bases). Germline loops: CDR1 KGHDR, CDR2 SFDVKD. Trimming took off 4 bases at V and 2 bases at J, with 9 bases between the two ends. The CDR3 spans 14 residues.

This clone was observed many times. The rearrangement links TRBV3-1 (or the pseudogene TRBV3-2) to TRBJ2-1; TRBD1 or TRBD2 may be the D gene (5 bases each). CDR3 size: 13 residues. The ends were cut back, 3 bases at V and 9 bases at J, with 12 bases in the middle. CDR1 and CDR2 (germline): LGHDT, YNNKEL (reference sequence). CDR3: CASSQRGAVEQFF. The CDR3 region has the DNA TGTGCCAGCAGCCAGCGAGGGGCTGTTGAGCAGTTCTTC.

The chain links TRBV19 to TRBJ2-6; D is possibly TRBD2 (6 bases). Per germline, CDR1 LNHDA and CDR2 SQIVND (reference sequence). The CDR3 contains 18 residues. Trimming pared 5 bases from V and 0 bases from J, leaving 17 bases between. The CDR3 sequence is CASSSGWEALSGANVLTF. The CDR3 DNA is TGTGCCAGTAGTTCGGGGTGGGAGGCCCTCTCTGGGGCCAACGTCCTGACTTTC.

The J gene is TRBJ2-5, the V gene TRBV6-5, with D possibly being TRBD1 or TRBD2 (5 bases each). Germline V gene data show CDR1 as MNHEY and CDR2 as SVGAGI. Trimming stripped 2 bases from V and 3 bases from J, with 16 bases between. The CDR3 runs to 16 residues. The CDR3 sequence is CASSYAPWVGEETQYF. The CDR3 nucleotides are TGTGCCAGCAGTTACGCACCCTGGGTGGGGGAAGAGACCCAGTACTTC.

The chain joins TRBV6-5 to TRBJ1-1; D is uncertain. The germline V gene has CDR1 MNHEY and CDR2 SVGAGI. The CDR3 covers 14 residues. V was shortened by 0 bases and J by 3 bases, with 8 bases between the two germline ends. CDR3 DNA: TGTGCCAGCAGTTACTCAGGGTGGGACACTGAAGCTTTCTTT. It is translated as CASSYSGWDTEAFF.

Concerning this clone: A much larger clone differs by one base, so this may be a read error. The chain employs TRBV7-9 and TRBJ1-2; D is unclear. Trimming removed 1 base from V and 4 bases from J, with 4 bases in between. This CDR3 has 12 residues. The germline gives CDR1 SEHNR, CDR2 FQNEAQ (reference sequence). CDR3 loop: CASSLDSYGYTF. In nucleotides, the CDR3 is TGTGCCAGCAGCTTAGACAGCTATGGCTACACCTTC.